The rows below give T cell receptor beta chains drawn from one sample of a study of blood T cell repertoires in COVID-19. The method was immunoSEQ multiplex PCR; TCRdb's version includes in-frame clones alone and lacks a portion of them. This table holds approximately 150,000 clones, about 86% found once. The sample taken for sequencing was PBMCs or T cells enriched from blood (not recorded which). These receptors were taken from a man in his forties with acute COVID-19. The CDR3 runs from the conserved cysteine through the conserved F or W. D genes are given only for firm matches. The size field is filled for only some rows; it gives once, few, many or a size class.

size,D,J,V,DNA,CDR3
NA,TRBD2,TRBJ2-1,TRBV5-1,TGCGCCAGCAGCCCTAGACTAGCCAGCCCCAATGAGCAGTTCTTC,CASSPRLASPNEQFF
NA,NA,TRBJ1-1,TRBV9,TGTGCCAGCAGCTCGAGGGTGAACACTGAAGCTTTCTTT,CASSSRVNTEAFF
NA,NA,TRBJ1-2,TRBV9,TGTGCCAGCAGCGTAGTGGGAGATGGCTACACCTTC,CASSVVGDGYTF
NA,TRBD1,TRBJ1-2,TRBV29-1,TGCAGCGTCGCCGAATGGACAGGGAACTATGGCTACACCTTC,CSVAEWTGNYGYTF
NA,TRBD1,TRBJ2-7,TRBV29-1,TGCAGCGTTGAAGCTCCGGGACAGGGGGTTGTGGACGAGCAGTACTTC,CSVEAPGQGVVDEQYF
NA,NA,TRBJ1-5,TRBV6-5,TGTGCCAGCAGTTCTCGCAATCAGCCCCAGCATTTT,CASSSRNQPQHF
NA,TRBD1,TRBJ2-7,TRBV9,TGTGCCAGCAGCGTAGGGGGGCAGGGGGCCACCTACTACGAGCAGTACTTC,CASSVGGQGATYYEQYF
NA,TRBD1,TRBJ2-3,TRBV24-1,TGTGCCACCAGCGGGGGGACAGGGACTAGCACAGATACGCAGTATTTT,CATSGGTGTSTDTQYF
NA,NA,TRBJ2-7,TRBV30,TGTGCCTGGAGTCGAACAGCCTACGAGCAGTACTTC,CAWSRTAYEQYF
NA,NA,TRBJ1-2,TRBV7-9,TGTGCCAGCAGCTTCGCAGGAAACTATGGCTACACCTTC,CASSFAGNYGYTF
NA,NA,TRBJ2-4,TRBV4-1,TGCGCCAGCAGCCAGGGGAGTCTAGCCAAAAACATTCAGTACTTC,CASSQGSLAKNIQYF
NA,NA,TRBJ2-7,TRBV27,TGTGCCAGCAGTCCCCGACAGGTCCACGAGCAGTACTTC,CASSPRQVHEQYF
NA,TRBD1,TRBJ2-2,TRBV9,TGTGCCAGCAGCTTCCGGGACAGGTACTCGGCGGAGCTGTTTTTT,CASSFRDRYSAELFF
NA,NA,TRBJ2-2,TRBV24-1,TGTGCCACCAGTGGTAACGGGGAGCTGTTTTTT,CATSGNGELFF
NA,NA,TRBJ1-6,TRBV5-1,TGCGCCAGCAGCCCCGGAGCAAAGGATTCACCCCTCCACTTT,CASSPGAKDSPLHF
NA,TRBD1,TRBJ2-2,TRBV18,TGTGCCAGCTCACCACCGGGGACAGGGGAAAACACCGGGGAGCTGTTTTTT,CASSPPGTGENTGELFF
NA,TRBD2,TRBJ2-3,TRBV4-1,TGCGCCAGCAGCTCGGCCTGGGCGGGGGGGACAGATACGCAGTATTTT,CASSSAWAGGTDTQYF
NA,TRBD1,TRBJ1-2,TRBV7-2,TGTGCCAGCAGCTCTACAGGGGTGGACTATGGCTACACCTTC,CASSSTGVDYGYTF
NA,TRBD1,TRBJ2-7,TRBV28,TGTGCCAGCACCTCTGGACAGGGGAGCCCATACGAGCAGTACTTC,CASTSGQGSPYEQYF
NA,TRBD1,TRBJ1-2,TRBV28,TGTGCCAGCTTATCGTTTACAGGGGGCAGAGGCGGCTACACCTTC,CASLSFTGGRGGYTF
few,TRBD1,TRBJ1-1,TRBV5-1,TGCGCCAGCAGCTTGGCTCCTACAGGGGGCAACACTGAAGCTTTCTTT,CASSLAPTGGNTEAFF
NA,NA,TRBJ2-3,TRBV19,TGTGCCAGTACCCCGACTCCCCAGAGCCGAGATACGCAGTATTTT,CASTPTPQSRDTQYF
NA,NA,TRBJ1-3,TRBV11-2,TGTGCCAGCAGCTCCCGGGGTACCATATATTTT,CASSSRGTIYF
NA,NA,TRBJ2-2,TRBV19,TGTGCCAGTAGTTTCGGAGGGGACACCGGGGAGCTGTTTTTT,CASSFGGDTGELFF
NA,TRBD2,TRBJ2-1,TRBV20-1,TGCAGTGCTAGTACTTGGGGGACTACAACCAATGAGCAGTTCTTC,CSASTWGTTTNEQFF
NA,TRBD2,TRBJ2-1,TRBV7-3,TGTGCCAGCAGATTGACTAGCGGGACTGAGCAGTTCTTC,CASRLTSGTEQFF
NA,NA,TRBJ1-3,TRBV15,TGTGCCACCAGCAGAGATAGATCGGGGGCTGGAAACACCATATATTTT,CATSRDRSGAGNTIYF
NA,NA,TRBJ1-3,TRBV3-1/TRBV3-2,TGTGCCAGCAGCCAGGCAGGGGCACGAGGAAACACCATATATTTT,CASSQAGARGNTIYF
NA,TRBD2,TRBJ2-1,TRBV3-1/TRBV3-2,TGTGCCAGCAGCCTAGGACTAGCGGGAAATGAGCAGTTCTTC,CASSLGLAGNEQFF
NA,TRBD1,TRBJ2-7,TRBV6-2/TRBV6-3,TGTGCCAGCAGTTCACTAGGGACAGGGTCCTACGAGCAGTACTTC,CASSSLGTGSYEQYF
few,TRBD1,TRBJ2-2,TRBV9,TGTGCCAGCAGCGTAGGGGACAGGGGATCCGGGGAGCTGTTTTTT,CASSVGDRGSGELFF
few,TRBD1,TRBJ2-7,TRBV18,TGTGCCAGCTCTCCTGGACAGGGAGAGCAGTACTTC,CASSPGQGEQYF
NA,NA,TRBJ2-1,TRBV5-1,TGCGCCAGCAGCTTGGGCCCGGGCTACAATGAGCAGTTCTTC,CASSLGPGYNEQFF
NA,TRBD2,TRBJ2-7,TRBV7-3,TGTGCCAGCAGCCCCGCAGGCGGGGGGGCGAGGGAGCAGTACTTC,CASSPAGGGAREQYF
NA,TRBD1,TRBJ1-2,TRBV7-9,TGTGCCAGCAATACAGGGGGCAACTATGGCTACACCTTC,CASNTGGNYGYTF
NA,TRBD1,TRBJ2-1,TRBV6-5,TGTGCCAGCAGGCCGGGACAGGGGTACAATGAGCAGTTCTTC,CASRPGQGYNEQFF
NA,TRBD2,TRBJ2-5,TRBV25-1,TGTGCCAGCAGTATAGCGGGAGTGAGGGAGACCCAGTACTTC,CASSIAGVRETQYF
NA,NA,TRBJ2-1,TRBV5-6,TGTGCCAGCAGCCTCCGACAGAATGAGCAGTTCTTC,CASSLRQNEQFF
NA,NA,TRBJ1-5,TRBV7-2,TGTGCCAGCAGCTTAGCGCTAGGTCAGCCCCAGCATTTT,CASSLALGQPQHF
NA,TRBD2,TRBJ2-5,TRBV4-2,TGTGCCAGCAGCCAAAGTTTTAGACTAGCAGGAGAGACCCAGTACTTC,CASSQSFRLAGETQYF
NA,TRBD2,TRBJ2-7,TRBV27,TGTGCCAGCAGTCCCCGACTAGCGGGAGGTTCCTCCTACGAGCAGTACTTC,CASSPRLAGGSSYEQYF
NA,TRBD1,TRBJ1-5,TRBV6-5,TGTGCCAGCATCGTGACAGGGGGCAATCAGCCCCAGCATTTT,CASIVTGGNQPQHF
NA,NA,TRBJ1-2,TRBV7-2,TGTGCCAGCAGCGCCACAGTCAATAACTATGGCTACACCTTC,CASSATVNNYGYTF
NA,TRBD2,TRBJ2-1,TRBV7-6,TGTGCCAGCAGCTTTGACGGGAGGCCCAACAATGAGCAGTTCTTC,CASSFDGRPNNEQFF
NA,NA,TRBJ1-4,TRBV6-5,TGTGCCAGCAGATACGACAGTAATGAAAAACTGTTTTTT,CASRYDSNEKLFF
NA,TRBD1,TRBJ1-6,TRBV28,TGTGCCAGCAGTTTTCCGGGACAGGCGAGCTCCTATAATTCACCCCTCCACTTT,CASSFPGQASSYNSPLHF
once,TRBD1,TRBJ1-6,TRBV3-1/TRBV3-2,TGTGCCAGCAGCCAAGATTTGGGGACAGGGGGCGCGAATTCACCCCTCCACTTT,CASSQDLGTGGANSPLHF
NA,TRBD1,TRBJ1-6,TRBV5-4,TGTGCCAGCAGCCATACCACAGGGGGCGGTGGTGATTCACCCCTCCACTTT,CASSHTTGGGGDSPLHF
NA,NA,TRBJ2-1,TRBV7-9,TGTGCCAGTTCTTTTCCCACCGGGACTTTTCACAATGAGCAGTTCTTC,CASSFPTGTFHNEQFF
NA,TRBD1,TRBJ2-6,TRBV3-1/TRBV3-2,TGTGCCAGCAGACCGGGACAGGCCGGCGTCCTGACTTTC,CASRPGQAGVLTF
NA,NA,TRBJ1-2,TRBV6-5,TGTGCCAGCAGTTACTCGCAGGGCGGTGGCTACACCTTC,CASSYSQGGGYTF
NA,NA,TRBJ1-1,TRBV6-5,TGTGCCAGCAAAGAACAGCCGAACACTGAAGCTTTCTTT,CASKEQPNTEAFF
NA,NA,TRBJ2-1,TRBV28,TGTGCCAGCTCCGGCGGGCCCGGGACACCGTACAATGAGCAGTTCTTC,CASSGGPGTPYNEQFF
once,NA,TRBJ2-7,TRBV6-5,TGTGCCAGCAGTTTCCAACAGGATTCCTACGAGCAGTACTTC,CASSFQQDSYEQYF
NA,NA,TRBJ2-7,TRBV7-6,TGTGCCAGCAGCGTCGGGCCCGGGGGTGGAGAGTCCTACGAGCAGTACTTC,CASSVGPGGGESYEQYF
NA,TRBD1,TRBJ1-2,TRBV19,TGTGCCAGTAGTTCCGGGGACAGGGTCCTCTATGGCTACACCTTC,CASSSGDRVLYGYTF
NA,TRBD1,TRBJ2-5,TRBV11-1,TGTGCCAGCAGCTCAGGACAGGGAGGCGAGACCCAGTACTTC,CASSSGQGGETQYF